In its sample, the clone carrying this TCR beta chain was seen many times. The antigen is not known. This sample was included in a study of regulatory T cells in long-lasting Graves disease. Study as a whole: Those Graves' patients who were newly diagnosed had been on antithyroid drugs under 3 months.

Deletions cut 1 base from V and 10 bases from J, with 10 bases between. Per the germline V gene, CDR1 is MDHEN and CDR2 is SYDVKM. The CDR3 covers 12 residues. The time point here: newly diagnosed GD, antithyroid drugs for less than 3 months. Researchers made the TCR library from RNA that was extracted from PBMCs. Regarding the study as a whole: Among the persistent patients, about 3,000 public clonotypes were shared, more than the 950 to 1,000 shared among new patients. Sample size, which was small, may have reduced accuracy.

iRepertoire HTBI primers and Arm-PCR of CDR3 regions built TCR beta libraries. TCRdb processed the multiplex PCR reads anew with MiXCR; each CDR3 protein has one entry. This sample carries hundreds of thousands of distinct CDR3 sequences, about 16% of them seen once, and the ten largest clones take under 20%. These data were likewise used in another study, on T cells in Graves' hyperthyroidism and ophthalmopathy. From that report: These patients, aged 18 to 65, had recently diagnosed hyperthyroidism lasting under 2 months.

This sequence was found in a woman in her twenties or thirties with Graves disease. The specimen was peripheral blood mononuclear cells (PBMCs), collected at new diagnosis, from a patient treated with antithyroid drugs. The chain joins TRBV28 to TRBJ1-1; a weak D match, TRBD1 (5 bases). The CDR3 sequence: CASSLFGGRAFF. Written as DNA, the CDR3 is TGTGCCAGCAGTTTATTCGGGGGTAGAGCTTTCTTT.